The sequence of this T cell receptor (beta chain) was determined in a study of CD8+ T cells in alopecia areata. RNA extraction and reverse transcription yielded cDNA as sequencing template. Some clones are missing from TCRdb's copy, which holds only in-frame ones; the method was immunoSEQ multiplex PCR. The repertoire consists of around 120,000 clones, with roughly 63% occurring once and the leading ten covering approximately 31%. The sample's treatment: oral pan-JAK inhibitor, 5-10 mg twice daily. The CDR3 length is 14 residues. V was trimmed by 4 bases and J by 8 bases, leaving 18 bases between them. The germline gives CDR1 SQVTM, CDR2 ANQGSEA.

The chain recombines TRBV29-1 with TRBJ2-1; D may be TRBD2 (5 bases). Sequenced material: CD8+ T cells sorted from blood, taken at week 4, from a patient treated with tofacitinib. This TCR was recovered from a human donor with alopecia areata. CDR3 bases: TGCAGCGTTGGAACTAGTGGGCGTTCGTATGAGCAGTTCTTC. Its translation is CSVGTSGRSYEQFF.